These 24 T cell receptor beta chains originate from one sample sequenced in a study of beta chain features in type 1 diabetes. General study points: Type 1 diabetes patients had TCRB CDR3s that were shorter (moderately but significantly so) in all four CD4+ subsets.

Of the isolated RNA, all was reverse transcribed, and so the sequenced material was expressed TCRB transcripts. Profiled with immunoSEQ multiplex PCR; TCRdb holds only in-frame clones, not every one. Here the sample spans approximately 70,000 clones, 45% to 50% being singletons. No antigens are known for them. Input material: central memory CD4+ T cells from blood. The receptor set was obtained from a young man with type 1 diabetes.

The chain combines TRBV2 with TRBJ2-1; perhaps TRBD1 as D (5 bases). From germline, CDR1 is SNHLY and CDR2 FYNNEI. The V gene lost 7 bases and the J gene lost 0 bases, with 10 bases spanning the gap. CDR3 length equals 14 residues. CDR3 in amino acids: CASIRQNSYNEQFF. The DNA for the CDR3 is TGTGCCAGCATCCGACAGAACTCCTACAATGAGCAGTTCTTC. The full variable domain, rest sourced from reference TRBV2 and TRBJ2-1, is EPEVTQTPSHQVTQMGQEVILRCVPISNHLYFYWYRQILGQKVEFLVSFYNNEISEKSEIFDDQFSVERPDGSNFTLKIRSTKLEDSAMYFCASIRQNSYNEQFFGPGTRLTVL.

This clone was detected only a few times. This chain uses TRBV5-1 with TRBJ2-6; the match to TRBD2 covers 8 bases. The CDR3 sequence is 16 residues long. The ends lost 0 bases at V and 4 bases at J; junction bases unmatched: 3. The germline V gene encodes CDR1 SGHRS and CDR2 YFSETQ. The CDR3: CASSLAGGAGANVLTF. The CDR3 nucleotides read TGCGCCAGCAGCTTGGCCGGGGGGGCCGGGGCCAACGTCCTGACTTTC.

The chain employs TRBV25-1 and TRBJ1-3; 8 bases agree with TRBD1. V shed 2 bases, J shed 2 bases, and the junction held 2 bases outside the gene matches. Germline assignment: CDR1 MGHDK and CDR2 SYGVNS. CDR3 size: 15 residues. CDR3 loop: CASSETQGAGNTIYF. The CDR3 DNA follows: TGTGCCAGCAGTGAAACACAGGGGGCTGGAAACACCATATATTTT.

This clone came up a few times. The chain recombines TRBV30 with TRBJ1-5; TRBD1 aligns across 10 bases. Germline V gene lookup returns CDR1 GTSNPN and CDR2 SVGIG (reference sequence). The V gene end was trimmed by 3 bases and the J gene end by 6 bases; junction bases not matched to a gene: 14. This CDR3 has 17 residues. The CDR3 DNA sequence: TGTGCCTGGAGATGCCGCGGGACAGGGGAAGTTTGTCAGCCCCAGCATTTT. This codes for CAWRCRGTGEVCQPQHF.

This rearrangement joins TRBV5-1 to TRBJ1-1; TRBD1 agrees at 7 bases. The CDR3 totals 15 residues. V lost 4 bases, J lost 1 base, and 7 bases stayed unmatched. Germline-derived CDR1 and CDR2 are SGHRS and YFSETQ. The CDR3: CASSLQGQANTEAFF. The CDR3 region has the DNA TGCGCCAGCAGCCTACAGGGGCAAGCGAACACTGAAGCTTTCTTT.

V gene TRBV18 combines with J gene TRBJ2-1; 11 nucleotides align to TRBD2. Trimming removed 3 bases from V and 7 bases from J; junction bases left unmatched: 5. CDR1 KGHSH and CDR2 LQKENI come from the germline V gene. CDR3 length: 15 amino acids. CDR3 sequence: CASSPTGTSGNEQFF. The CDR3 DNA follows: TGTGCCAGCTCACCTACCGGGACTAGCGGTAATGAGCAGTTCTTC.

This clone showed up just a few times. V usage is TRBV30 and J usage is TRBJ1-4; TRBD1 matches 11 bases. The V segment lost 1 base and the J segment 7 bases; nucleotides outside the gene matches: 2. The CDR3 extends over 14 amino acids. Germline V gene data show CDR1 as GTSNPN and CDR2 as SVGIG (reference sequence). Here the CDR3 reads CAWSAGTGGEKLFF. The DNA of the CDR3 is TGTGCCTGGAGTGCAGGGACAGGGGGTGAAAAACTGTTTTTT. The full variable domain, in which reference TRBV30 and TRBJ1-4 provide the parts outside the CDR3, is SQTIHQWPATLVQPVGSPLSLECTVEGTSNPNLYWYRQAAGRGLQLLFYSVGIGQISSEVPQNLSASRPQDRQFILSSKKLLLSDSGFYLCAWSAGTGGEKLFFGSGTQLSVL.

This clone was counted a few times. The rearrangement uses TRBV19 and TRBJ2-1; D gene uncertain. The CDR3 sequence is 12 residues long. Trimming pared 5 bases from V and 5 bases from J, leaving 7 bases between. CDR1 is LNHDA, CDR2 SQIVND, per germline (reference sequence). The CDR3 DNA follows: TGTGCCAGTAGTCACATCCACAATGAGCAGTTCTTC. Translating gives CASSHIHNEQFF.

The chain combines TRBV11-2 with TRBJ2-7; 9 bases fit TRBD2. The CDR3 totals 15 residues. V dropped 0 bases and J dropped 9; count of bases not matched to a gene: 9. The V gene's germline CDR1 is SGHAT and CDR2 FQNNGV. This CDR3 is CASSLETSGVRGQYF. CDR3 in DNA: TGTGCCAGCAGCTTAGAGACTAGCGGTGTACGAGGGCAGTACTTC. The whole variable domain, remainder taken from reference TRBV11-2 and TRBJ2-7, is EAGVAQSPRYKIIEKRQSVAFWCNPISGHATLYWYQQILGQGPKLLIQFQNNGVVDDSQLPKDRFSAERLKGVDSTLKIQPAKLEDSAVYLCASSLETSGVRGQYFGPGTRLTVT.

J is TRBJ1-5 and V is TRBV30; the D is unclear. Germline lookup yields CDR1 GTSNPN and CDR2 SVGIG (reference sequence). The CDR3 consists of 13 residues. Trimming stripped 0 bases from V and 8 bases from J, with 11 bases between. The CDR3 region is CAWSVTVEEPQHF. The CDR3 region has the DNA TGTGCCTGGAGTGTGACGGTGGAGGAGCCCCAGCATTTT.

This sequence joins TRBV18 and TRBJ2-7; weak D call: TRBD2 (5 bases). Between the trimmed V and J ends, which lost 6 bases and 5 bases, there was a span of 17 bases. CDR3 length: 14 amino acids. Per germline, CDR1 KGHSH and CDR2 LQKENI. The CDR3 sequence is CASSTNYGVNEQYF. For the CDR3, the DNA is TGTGCCAGCTCTACCAATTACGGGGTAAACGAGCAGTACTTC.

This chain connects TRBV2 to TRBJ2-1, with TRBD2 identical over 11 bases. Germline loops: CDR1 SNHLY, CDR2 FYNNEI. Trimming at V came to 4 bases and at J to 6 bases, leaving 2 bases not matched to a gene. The CDR3 runs 14 residues. The CDR3 coding sequence is TGTGCCAGCAGTGTTAGCGGGGGGGCCAATGAGCAGTTCTTC. Its protein is CASSVSGGANEQFF.

This rearrangement joins TRBV29-1 to TRBJ2-7, with D possibly matching TRBD2 (5 bases). CDR3 length: 14 amino acids. V lost 4 bases and J lost 7, with 20 bases in between. Germline CDR1 SQVTM, CDR2 ANQGSEA. CDR3 region: CSVVRHKSSGEQYF. CDR3 coding DNA: TGCAGCGTTGTTCGTCACAAATCGTCGGGGGAGCAGTACTTC.

This clone was found a few times. The chain is built from TRBV29-1 and TRBJ1-5, with D unclear. V was shortened by 5 bases and J by 8 bases, with 7 bases between the two germline ends. Per germline, CDR1 SQVTM and CDR2 ANQGSEA. This CDR3 spans 10 amino acids. In DNA, the CDR3 is TGCAGCGTTCCCGTTGAGCCCCAGCATTTT. The encoded protein is CSVPVEPQHF.

Sample share makes this clone medium-sized (0.01 to 0.1%). Other nucleotide sequences in the sample specify the same CDR3. V is TRBV10-1 and J is TRBJ2-1; TRBD1 matches 7 bases. The CDR3 extends over 12 amino acids. V trimming: 4 bases; J trimming: 8 bases; junction bases outside the gene matches: 2. The V gene's germline CDR1 is WNHNN and CDR2 SYGVQD (reference sequence). CDR3 loop: CASSGDRDEQFF. For the CDR3, the DNA is TGCGCCAGCAGTGGAGACAGGGATGAGCAGTTCTTC.

With regard to this clone: One junction end disagrees with the germline gene, perhaps due to a read error. The chain couples TRBV5-1 to TRBJ1-2; 10 bases line up with TRBD1. Germline CDR1 reads SGHRS; CDR2 reads YFSETQ. The CDR3 has 13 amino acids. CDR3 loop: CASSPTGTGVEDF. DNA for the CDR3: TGCGCCAGCAGCCCCACCGGGACAGGGGTGGAGGACTTC.

The V call is TRBV28, the J call TRBJ1-5; maybe TRBD1 (5 bases). Germline V CDR1 and CDR2: MDHEN, SYDVKM. The V gene lost 5 bases and the J gene lost 5 bases, with 10 bases spanning the gap. The CDR3 totals 13 residues. CDR3 region: CASSGAGYQPQHF. The CDR3 DNA follows: TGTGCCAGCAGTGGGGCGGGGTATCAGCCCCAGCATTTT. The entire variable domain, with the rest obtained from reference TRBV28 and TRBJ1-5, is as follows: DVKVTQSSRYLVKRTGEKVFLECVQDMDHENMFWYRQDPGLGLRLIYFSYDVKMKEKGDIPEGYSVSREKKERFSLILESASTNQTSMYLCASSGAGYQPQHFGDGTRLSIL.

V usage is TRBV5-4 and J usage is TRBJ2-3; the match to TRBD2 covers 13 bases. Germline CDR1 reads SGHNT; CDR2 reads YYREEE (reference sequence). This CDR3 comprises 15 residues. Trimming removed 4 bases from V and 5 bases from J; junction bases left unmatched: 4. CDR3 loop: CASSTSGGARDTQYF. The CDR3 DNA sequence: TGTGCCAGCAGCACTAGCGGGGGGGCAAGAGATACGCAGTATTTT.

This rearrangement joins TRBV30 to TRBJ1-5; D unresolved. The CDR3 covers 13 residues. V was pared by 5 bases and J by 0 bases, with 8 bases between. CDR1 and CDR2 (germline): GTSNPN, SVGIG (reference sequence). The CDR3 region is CAWEGDSNQPQHF. The CDR3 DNA reads as TGTGCCTGGGAGGGCGATAGCAATCAGCCCCAGCATTTT.

This clone was counted a few times. The V and J genes are TRBV11-2 and TRBJ2-6, with D hard to call. V was trimmed by 5 bases and J by 5 bases, leaving 7 bases between them. Germline CDR1 and CDR2: SGHAT and FQNNGV. The CDR3 length is 13 residues. CDR3 nucleotide sequence: TGTGCCAGCAGCCCTGACAGGGCCAACGTCCTGACTTTC. This encodes CASSPDRANVLTF.

This clone was counted between two and nine times. This rearrangement joins TRBV14 to TRBJ1-6; the D is unclear. Trimming pared 1 base from V and 3 bases from J, leaving 4 bases between. Germline assignment: CDR1 SGHDN and CDR2 FVKESK. There are 14 residues in the CDR3. In DNA form, the CDR3 reads TGTGCCAGCAGCCAAGGACACTATAATTCACCCCTCCACTTT. Protein sequence: CASSQGHYNSPLHF.

CDR3 in DNA: TGCGCCAGCAGCTTCAGGACAGGGGCTAATGAAAAACTGTTTTTT. This sequence encodes CASSFRTGANEKLFF. This chain connects TRBV4-1 to TRBJ1-4; 9 bases are a match to TRBD1. The CDR3 is made up of 15 amino acids. J lost 3 bases, V lost 5 bases, and 4 bases had no gene match. Germline CDR1 MGHRA, CDR2 YSYEKL.

The chain recombines TRBV5-6 with TRBJ1-1; D is possibly TRBD1 (6 bases). Trimming pared 2 bases from V and 7 bases from J, leaving 24 bases between. Per germline, CDR1 SGHDT and CDR2 YYEEEE. The CDR3 totals 17 residues. The CDR3 loop reads CASSFRSYRDEKIEAFF. CDR3 sequence (DNA): TGTGCCAGCAGCTTTCGGTCATACAGGGATGAGAAAATTGAAGCTTTCTTT.

The J gene is TRBJ2-5, the V gene TRBV9; 14 nucleotides align to TRBD2. This CDR3 spans 17 amino acids. Germline assignment: CDR1 SGDLS and CDR2 YYNGEE. Unmatched junction bases numbered 10, after V lost 4 bases and J lost 5 bases. The CDR3 DNA reads TGTGCCAGCAGCCCCGGGACTAGCGGGGGTACATTTGAGACCCAGTACTTC. Amino acid sequence: CASSPGTSGGTFETQYF.